A selection of T cell receptor beta chains follows, all from one sample in a study of regulatory T cells in long-lasting Graves disease. Using its own MiXCR run on the multiplex PCR reads, TCRdb lists one record per CDR3 protein. The profile shows approximately 390,000 distinct CDR3 sequences, 15% to 20% of them singletons. The same specimen was also included in a second study, on T cells in Graves' hyperthyroidism and ophthalmopathy.

Sequenced here: peripheral blood mononuclear cells (PBMCs), sampled at new diagnosis, from a patient treated with antithyroid drugs. Receptors originate from a woman aged 18-35 years with Graves disease. CDR3s include the opening cysteine and the closing phenylalanine or tryptophan. Fields, in order: CDR3 DNA, CDR3 protein, clone size, D gene, J gene, V gene. D genes are given only for firm matches. Size is stated for part of the rows, as once, few or many counts, or as a class when the clone is expanded.

DNA: TGCGCCAGCAGCCAAGTACGAAACAATGAGCAGTTCTTC
CDR3: CASSQVRNNEQFF
size: few
D: -
J: TRBJ2-1
V: TRBV4-1

DNA: TGTGCCAGCAGCCAAGGGGTCGGCCTAGCGGGGACCAAAAACATTCAGTACTTC
CDR3: CASSQGVGLAGTKNIQYF
size: -
D: TRBD2
J: TRBJ2-4
V: TRBV4-2

DNA: TGTGCCAGCAGCGCGAGCTCTGGGGCCAACGTCCTGACTTTC
CDR3: CASSASSGANVLTF
size: many
D: -
J: TRBJ2-6
V: TRBV6-4

DNA: TGTGCCAGCAGCCTGAATAGCGGGTCGACAGATACGCAGTATTTT
CDR3: CASSLNSGSTDTQYF
size: many
D: TRBD2
J: TRBJ2-3
V: TRBV11-3

DNA: TGCGCCAGCACACTAGCGGGGGACATGCAGTTCTTC
CDR3: CASTLAGDMQFF
size: few
D: TRBD2
J: TRBJ2-1
V: TRBV10-2

DNA: TGTGCCAGCAGCTTGGCTGGCCCGGGGACCCAGTACTTC
CDR3: CASSLAGPGTQYF
size: -
D: -
J: TRBJ2-5
V: TRBV5-4

DNA: TGTGCCAGCAGCTTTTACCGGGAGTCTGGAAACACCATATATTTT
CDR3: CASSFYRESGNTIYF
size: -
D: -
J: TRBJ1-3
V: TRBV7-9

DNA: TGTGCCAGCAGCCAACCATCCCGGAGCGGCTACACCTTC
CDR3: CASSQPSRSGYTF
size: many
D: -
J: TRBJ1-2
V: TRBV3-1

DNA: TGTGCCAGCAGCACGACAGGGTTCACCGGGGAGCTGTTTTTT
CDR3: CASSTTGFTGELFF
size: few
D: TRBD1
J: TRBJ2-2
V: TRBV11-3

DNA: TGTGCCAGCAGCCGACAGCTTTCCTACGAGCAGTACTTC
CDR3: CASSRQLSYEQYF
size: many
D: -
J: TRBJ2-7
V: TRBV2

DNA: TGTGCCAGCAGCACCCTACAGGGGCGCAACGAAAAACTGTTTTTT
CDR3: CASSTLQGRNEKLFF
size: many
D: TRBD1
J: TRBJ1-4
V: TRBV13

DNA: TGTGCCAGCAGCTTATCCCTGGACACAAGGACCGGGGAGCTGTTTTTT
CDR3: CASSLSLDTRTGELFF
size: -
D: -
J: TRBJ2-2
V: TRBV11-3

DNA: TGTGCCAGCAGTGAATTCATGAGGGGCATGACTTTCTTT
CDR3: CASSEFMRGMTFF
size: few
D: -
J: TRBJ1-1
V: TRBV25-1

DNA: TGTGCCAGCAGCTTAGACTATAGGGAAGGGGGCTACACCTTC
CDR3: CASSLDYREGGYTF
size: few
D: -
J: TRBJ1-2
V: TRBV7-3

DNA: TGTGCCAGCAGTTTACAGGGCTACTATGGCTACACCTTC
CDR3: CASSLQGYYGYTF
size: many
D: -
J: TRBJ1-2
V: TRBV28

DNA: TGTGCCAGCTCACCCCCGGGACAGGGTGGCGCTGAAGCTTTCTTT
CDR3: CASSPPGQGGAEAFF
size: many
D: TRBD1
J: TRBJ1-1
V: TRBV18

DNA: TGTGCCAGCAGTGACGGGTACGAGCAGTACTTC
CDR3: CASSDGYEQYF
size: many
D: -
J: TRBJ2-7
V: TRBV2

DNA: TGTGCCAGCAGTAACCGGGGGCCCATGAACACTGAAGCTTTCTTT
CDR3: CASSNRGPMNTEAFF
size: many
D: -
J: TRBJ1-1
V: TRBV27

DNA: TGCGCCAGCAGCCAAGGGCGCCTAGCGGGGCGGGGAGATACGCAGTATTTT
CDR3: CASSQGRLAGRGDTQYF
size: many
D: TRBD2
J: TRBJ2-3
V: TRBV4-1

DNA: TGCGCCAGCAGCTTGTCTCACCCCAATGGGAACACTGAAGCTTTCTTT
CDR3: CASSLSHPNGNTEAFF
size: -
D: -
J: TRBJ1-1
V: TRBV5-1

DNA: TGTGCCAACCAACGGGGGGAGGACTATGGCTACACCTTC
CDR3: CANQRGEDYGYTF
size: -
D: -
J: TRBJ1-2
V: TRBV7-9

DNA: TGTGCCAGCACCGAGAGTAGCGGGAGGGAAACCTACGAGCAGTACTTC
CDR3: CASTESSGRETYEQYF
size: -
D: TRBD2
J: TRBJ2-7
V: TRBV6-1

DNA: TGTGCCAGCAGTTTATGGGCCGGGGGGCGTACTTTCGGCGGCTACACCTTC
CDR3: CASSLWAGGRTFGGYTF
size: many
D: -
J: TRBJ1-2
V: TRBV28

DNA: TGTGCCAGCAGCCACACAGGGGAGACCGGGGAGCTGTTTTTT
CDR3: CASSHTGETGELFF
size: many
D: TRBD1
J: TRBJ2-2
V: TRBV12-3/TRBV12-4

DNA: TGCAGTGCTAAAGAAAACGAGCAGTACTTC
CDR3: CSAKENEQYF
size: many
D: -
J: TRBJ2-7
V: TRBV20-1

DNA: TGTGCCAGCAGCTTAGAGCCAGCGGGGGGGCCGGCCTCCTACAATGAGCAGTTCTTC
CDR3: CASSLEPAGGPASYNEQFF
size: many
D: TRBD2
J: TRBJ2-1
V: TRBV11-2

DNA: TGTGCCAGCAGCGACAGCCATGGGGGTTACGAGCAGTACTTC
CDR3: CASSDSHGGYEQYF
size: few
D: -
J: TRBJ2-7
V: TRBV11-1

DNA: TGCGCCAGTGCCCCGGGACTTCACAACAATGAGCAGTTCTTC
CDR3: CASAPGLHNNEQFF
size: -
D: -
J: TRBJ2-1
V: TRBV5-1

DNA: TGTGCCAGCAGTTTATACGGACATTACCAAGAGACCCAGTACTTC
CDR3: CASSLYGHYQETQYF
size: many
D: -
J: TRBJ2-5
V: TRBV28